This T cell receptor beta chain was identified in a study of CD8 T cells in ankylosing spondylitis listed by TCRdb under 2017. Background on the whole study: T cell receptor beta repertoires were profiled in healthy donors and ankylosing spondylitis patients so that disease-linked TCR variants could be found. Peripheral blood was sampled, and synovial fluid was also collected from ankylosing spondylitis patients. The full study cohort comprised some 27 ankylosing spondylitis patients and some 100 healthy donors.

The data were produced on an Illumina HiSeq 2500. Quantitative 5'-RACE with molecular barcodes was the method used to prepare the TCR beta libraries. The study's own analysis went as follows. A new computational method based on a probabilistic model of VDJ rearrangement was used to identify disease-linked TCR variants. TCRdb itself trimmed the public reads at Q25 with fastp, ran MiXCR and retained productive beta chains. Each record represents a unique CDR3 protein, reported with the most common genes and DNA among its rows. V and J calls and clone size were set by TCRdb, not the authors. In all, the sample holds over 400,000 distinct CDR3 sequences, and 20% to 30% of those were seen once. The biggest ten clones account for 0.89% of the sample. Concerning this clonotype: The antigen it binds to is not known. No much larger clone exists at a distance of one base, and base qualities are not known.

Deletion took 3 bases off V and 2 bases off J, with a span of 13 bases between the germline ends. In the germline V gene, CDR1 corresponds to SGHRS and CDR2 to YFSETQ. There are 15 amino acids in the CDR3, from cysteine to phenylalanine inclusive. Kept here is only the CDR3 DNA, which spans 45 bases and is read in frame from base 1. What the work shows at the level of the full study, not this receptor alone: Blood from ankylosing spondylitis patients appeared to be characterized by a TCR beta motif composed of under ten highly homologous amino acid variants. Some motif variants had previously been reported in the synovial fluid and blood of reactive arthritis patients, which suggests shared mechanisms of disease initiation. The disease-linked clones were reported as significantly enriched in matched synovial fluid samples from ankylosing spondylitis patients. A CD8+ phenotype was shown by the disease-linked clones, which were found at relatively low frequencies in peripheral blood.

This clonotype originated in a male donor with ankylosing spondylitis. The specimen sequenced was blood, either unsorted or a sorted T cell fraction (not recorded which). The chain is made from TRBV5-1 and TRBJ2-3, with TRBD2 as a weak D call on 6 bases. For the CDR3, the sequence is CASSSGTDSTDTQYF. The DNA reads TGCGCCAGCAGCTCGGGGACTGATTCCACAGATACGCAGTATTTT.